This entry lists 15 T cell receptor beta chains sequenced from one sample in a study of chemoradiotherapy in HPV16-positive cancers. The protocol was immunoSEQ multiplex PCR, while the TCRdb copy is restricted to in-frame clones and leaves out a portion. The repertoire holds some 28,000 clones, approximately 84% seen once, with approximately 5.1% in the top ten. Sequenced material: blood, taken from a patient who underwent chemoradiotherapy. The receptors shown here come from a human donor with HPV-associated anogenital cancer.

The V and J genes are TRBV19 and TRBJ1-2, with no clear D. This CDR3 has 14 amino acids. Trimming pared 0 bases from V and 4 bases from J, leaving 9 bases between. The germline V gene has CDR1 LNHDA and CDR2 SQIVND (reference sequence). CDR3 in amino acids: CASSIDSRSYGYTF. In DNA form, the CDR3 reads TGTGCCAGTAGTATAGATAGCAGGTCCTATGGCTACACCTTC.

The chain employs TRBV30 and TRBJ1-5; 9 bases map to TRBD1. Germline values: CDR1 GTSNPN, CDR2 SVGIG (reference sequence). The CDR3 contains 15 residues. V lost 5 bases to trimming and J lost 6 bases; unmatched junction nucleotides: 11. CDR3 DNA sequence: TGTGCCTGGGCCCTTACAGGGGGCGACGGTCAGCCCCAGCATTTT. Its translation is CAWALTGGDGQPQHF.

The CDR3 here is CASSAGETQYF. CDR3 sequence (DNA): TGCGCCAGCAGTGCGGGAGAGACCCAGTACTTC. This rearrangement joins TRBV10-2 to TRBJ2-5; D remains ambiguous. V lost 4 bases to trimming and J lost 4 bases, with 4 bases between them. CDR3 length equals 11 residues. Germline V gene lookup returns CDR1 WSHSY and CDR2 SAAADI.

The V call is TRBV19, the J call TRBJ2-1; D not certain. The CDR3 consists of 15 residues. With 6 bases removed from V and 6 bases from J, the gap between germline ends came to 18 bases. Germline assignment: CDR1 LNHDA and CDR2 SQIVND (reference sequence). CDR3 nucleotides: TGTGCCAGTAGCTCCGGAAGGTACCCGGGCAATGAGCAGTTCTTC. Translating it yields CASSSGRYPGNEQFF. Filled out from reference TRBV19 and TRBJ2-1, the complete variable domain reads DGGITQSPKYLFRKEGQNVTLSCEQNLNHDAMYWYRQDPGQGLRLIYYSQIVNDFQKGDIAEGYSVSREKKESFPLTVTSAQKNPTAFYLCASSSGRYPGNEQFFGPGTRLTVL.

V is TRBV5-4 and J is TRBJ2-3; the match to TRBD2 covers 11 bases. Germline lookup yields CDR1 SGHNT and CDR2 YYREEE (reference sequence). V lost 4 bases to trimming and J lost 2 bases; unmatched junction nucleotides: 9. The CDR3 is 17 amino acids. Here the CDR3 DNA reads TGTGCCAGCAGCCTACCCCCTAGCGGGGGGCTCACAGATACGCAGTATTTT. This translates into CASSLPPSGGLTDTQYF.

The CDR3 DNA is TGTGCCAGCAGCTTAACGGGGGGGGACCGCAATGAGCAGTTCTTC. Amino acids: CASSLTGGDRNEQFF. The rearrangement links TRBV11-2 to TRBJ2-1, with 8 nucleotides matching TRBD2. This CDR3 spans 15 amino acids. The ends lost 2 bases at V and 6 bases at J; junction bases unmatched: 6. The germline CDR1 and CDR2 sequences are SGHAT and FQNNGV.

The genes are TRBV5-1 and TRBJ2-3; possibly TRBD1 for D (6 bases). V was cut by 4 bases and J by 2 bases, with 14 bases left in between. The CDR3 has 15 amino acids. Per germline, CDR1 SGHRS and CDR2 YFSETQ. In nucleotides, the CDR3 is TGCGCCAGCAGCCAAGGGGGTAGAACCACAGATACGCAGTATTTT. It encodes CASSQGGRTTDTQYF.

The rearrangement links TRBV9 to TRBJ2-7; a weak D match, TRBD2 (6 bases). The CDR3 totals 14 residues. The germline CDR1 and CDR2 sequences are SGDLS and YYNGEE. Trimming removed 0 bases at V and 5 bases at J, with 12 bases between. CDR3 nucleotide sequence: TGTGCCAGCAGCGTAGGGGACGGGAGCGACGAGCAGTACTTC. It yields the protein CASSVGDGSDEQYF.

The CDR3 bases are TGTGCCAGCAGCGTAGCAGGGTCCAATTCACCCCTCCACTTT. Protein product: CASSVAGSNSPLHF. V usage is TRBV9 and J usage is TRBJ1-6; D is possibly TRBD1 (5 bases). V dropped 0 bases and J dropped 7 bases, with 8 bases sitting between them. Per germline, CDR1 SGDLS and CDR2 YYNGEE. This CDR3 has 14 residues.

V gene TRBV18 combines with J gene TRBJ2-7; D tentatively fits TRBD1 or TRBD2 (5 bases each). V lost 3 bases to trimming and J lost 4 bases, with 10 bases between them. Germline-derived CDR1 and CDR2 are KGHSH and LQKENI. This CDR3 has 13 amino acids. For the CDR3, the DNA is TGTGCCAGCTCACCGGGAGCAGGGTACGAGCAGTACGTC. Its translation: CASSPGAGYEQYV.

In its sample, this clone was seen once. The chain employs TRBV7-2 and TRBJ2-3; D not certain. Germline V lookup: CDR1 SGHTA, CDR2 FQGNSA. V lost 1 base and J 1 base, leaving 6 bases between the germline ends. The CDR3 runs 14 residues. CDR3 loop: CASSLGYGTDTQYF. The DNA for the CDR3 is TGTGCCAGCAGCTTAGGGTACGGCACAGATACGCAGTATTTT.

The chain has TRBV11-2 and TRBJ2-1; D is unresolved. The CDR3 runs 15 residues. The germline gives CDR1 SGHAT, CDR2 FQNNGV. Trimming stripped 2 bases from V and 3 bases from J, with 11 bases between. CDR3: CASSLTQLNYNEQFF. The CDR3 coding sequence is TGTGCCAGCAGCTTAACGCAGCTTAACTACAATGAGCAGTTCTTC.

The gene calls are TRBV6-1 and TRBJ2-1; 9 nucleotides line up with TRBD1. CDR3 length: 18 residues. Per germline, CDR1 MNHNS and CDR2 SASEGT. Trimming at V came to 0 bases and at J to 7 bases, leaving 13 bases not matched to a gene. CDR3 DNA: TGTGCCAGCAGTGAAGCCTTAACGGGACAGGGCATTTGGAATGAGCAGTTCTTC. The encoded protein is CASSEALTGQGIWNEQFF.

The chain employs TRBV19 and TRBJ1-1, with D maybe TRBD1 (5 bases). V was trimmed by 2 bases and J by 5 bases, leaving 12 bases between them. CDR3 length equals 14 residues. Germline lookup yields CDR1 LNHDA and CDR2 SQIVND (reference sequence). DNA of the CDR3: TGTGCCAGTAGTATACTGCCAGGGATGACTGAAGCTTTCTTT. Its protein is CASSILPGMTEAFF.

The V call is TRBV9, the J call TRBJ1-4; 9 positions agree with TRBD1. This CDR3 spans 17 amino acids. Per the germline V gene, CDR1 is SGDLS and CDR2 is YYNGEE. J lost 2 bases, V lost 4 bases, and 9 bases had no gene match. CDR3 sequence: CASSKGQGGTTNEKLFF. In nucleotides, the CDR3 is TGTGCCAGCAGCAAGGGACAGGGCGGTACGACTAATGAAAAACTGTTTTTT. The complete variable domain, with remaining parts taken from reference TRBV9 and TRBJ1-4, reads DSGVTQTPKHLITATGQRVTLRCSPRSGDLSVYWYQQSLDQGLQFLIQYYNGEERAKGNILERFSAQQFPDLHSELNLSSLELGDSALYFCASSKGQGGTTNEKLFFGSGTQLSVL.